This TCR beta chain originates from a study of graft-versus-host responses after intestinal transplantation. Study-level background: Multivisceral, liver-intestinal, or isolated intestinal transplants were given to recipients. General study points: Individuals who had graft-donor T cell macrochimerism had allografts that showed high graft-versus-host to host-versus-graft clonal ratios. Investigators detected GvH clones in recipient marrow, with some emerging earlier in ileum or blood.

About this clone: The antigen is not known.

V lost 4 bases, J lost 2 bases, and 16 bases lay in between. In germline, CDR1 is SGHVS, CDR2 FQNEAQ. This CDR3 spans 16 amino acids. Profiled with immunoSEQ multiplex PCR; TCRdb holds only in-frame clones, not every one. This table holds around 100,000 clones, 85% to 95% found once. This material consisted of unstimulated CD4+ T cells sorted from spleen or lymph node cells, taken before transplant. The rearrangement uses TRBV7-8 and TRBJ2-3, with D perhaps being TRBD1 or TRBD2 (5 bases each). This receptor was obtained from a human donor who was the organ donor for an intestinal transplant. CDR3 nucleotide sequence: TGTGCCAGCAGCTCCCCTCTGGGGGAATCCACAGATACGCAGTATTTT. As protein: CASSSPLGESTDTQYF.